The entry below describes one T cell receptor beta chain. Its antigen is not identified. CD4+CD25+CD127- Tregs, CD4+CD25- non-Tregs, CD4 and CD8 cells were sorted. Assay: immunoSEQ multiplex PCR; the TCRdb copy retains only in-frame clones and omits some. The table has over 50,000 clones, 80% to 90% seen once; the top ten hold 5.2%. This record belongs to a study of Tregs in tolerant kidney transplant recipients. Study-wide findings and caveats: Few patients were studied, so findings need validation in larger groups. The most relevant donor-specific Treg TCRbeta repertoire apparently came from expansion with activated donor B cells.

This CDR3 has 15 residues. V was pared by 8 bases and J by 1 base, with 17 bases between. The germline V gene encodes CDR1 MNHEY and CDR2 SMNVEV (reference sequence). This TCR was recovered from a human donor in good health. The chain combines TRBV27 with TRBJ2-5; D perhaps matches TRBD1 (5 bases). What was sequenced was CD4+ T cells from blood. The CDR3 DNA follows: TGTGCCAGCTATCCCCAAGGGGCTGCCCAAGAGACCCAGTACTTC. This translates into CASYPQGAAQETQYF.